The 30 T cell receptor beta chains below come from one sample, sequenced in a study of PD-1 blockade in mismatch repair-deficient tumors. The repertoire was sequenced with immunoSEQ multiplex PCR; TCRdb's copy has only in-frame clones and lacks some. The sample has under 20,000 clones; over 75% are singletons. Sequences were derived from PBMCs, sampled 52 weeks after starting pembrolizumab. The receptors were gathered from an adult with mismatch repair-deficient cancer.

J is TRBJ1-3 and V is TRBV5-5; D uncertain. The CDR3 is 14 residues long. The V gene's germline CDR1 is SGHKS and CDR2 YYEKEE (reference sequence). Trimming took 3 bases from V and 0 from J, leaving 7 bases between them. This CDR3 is CASSSASSGNTIYF. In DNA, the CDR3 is TGTGCCAGCAGCTCAGCGAGCTCTGGAAACACCATATATTTT.

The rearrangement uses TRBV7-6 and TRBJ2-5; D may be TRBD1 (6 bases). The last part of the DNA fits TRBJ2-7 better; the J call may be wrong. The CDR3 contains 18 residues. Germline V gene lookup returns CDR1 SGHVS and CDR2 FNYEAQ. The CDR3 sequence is CASSPAEGGGSFSREQYF. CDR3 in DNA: TGTGCCAGCAGCCCAGCAGAAGGGGGTGGTTCCTTCAGTCGCGAGCAGTACTTC.

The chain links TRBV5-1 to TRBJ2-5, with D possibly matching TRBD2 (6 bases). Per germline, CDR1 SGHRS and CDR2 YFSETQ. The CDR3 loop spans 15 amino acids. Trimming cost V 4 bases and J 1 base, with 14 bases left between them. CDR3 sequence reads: CASSGGGASQETQYF. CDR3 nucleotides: TGCGCCAGCAGCGGTGGAGGGGCTTCCCAAGAGACCCAGTACTTC.

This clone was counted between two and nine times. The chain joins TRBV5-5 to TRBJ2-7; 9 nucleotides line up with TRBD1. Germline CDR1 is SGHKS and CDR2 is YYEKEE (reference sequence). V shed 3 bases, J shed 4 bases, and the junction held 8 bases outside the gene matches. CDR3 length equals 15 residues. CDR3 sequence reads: CASSSVQGTGYEQYF. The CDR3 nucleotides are TGTGCCAGCAGCTCAGTACAGGGGACAGGGTACGAGCAGTACTTC. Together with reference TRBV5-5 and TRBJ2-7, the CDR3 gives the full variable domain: DAGVTQSPTHLIKTRGQQVTLRCSPISGHKSVSWYQQVLGQGPQFIFQYYEKEERGRGNFPDRFSARQFPNYSSELNVNALLLGDSALYLCASSSVQGTGYEQYFGPGTRLTVT.

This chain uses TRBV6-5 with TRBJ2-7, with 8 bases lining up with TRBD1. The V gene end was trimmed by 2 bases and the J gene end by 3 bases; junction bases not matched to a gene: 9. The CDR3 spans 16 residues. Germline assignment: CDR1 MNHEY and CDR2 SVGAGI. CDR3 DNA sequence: TGTGCCAGCAGTTACGGCCGGGACAGGCCGCGCTACGAGCAGTACTTC. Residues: CASSYGRDRPRYEQYF.

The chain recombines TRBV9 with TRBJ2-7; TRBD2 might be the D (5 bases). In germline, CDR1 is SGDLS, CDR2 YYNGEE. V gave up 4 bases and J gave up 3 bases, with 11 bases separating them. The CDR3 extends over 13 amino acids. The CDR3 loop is CASSPSDFYEQYF. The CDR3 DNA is TGTGCCAGCAGCCCCTCGGACTTCTACGAGCAGTACTTC.

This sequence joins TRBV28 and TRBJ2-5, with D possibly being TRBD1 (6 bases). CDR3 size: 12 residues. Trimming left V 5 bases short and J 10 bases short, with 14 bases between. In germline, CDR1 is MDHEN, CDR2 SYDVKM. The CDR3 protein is CASSARQVDQYF. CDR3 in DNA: TGTGCCAGCAGTGCCCGACAGGTGGACCAGTACTTC.

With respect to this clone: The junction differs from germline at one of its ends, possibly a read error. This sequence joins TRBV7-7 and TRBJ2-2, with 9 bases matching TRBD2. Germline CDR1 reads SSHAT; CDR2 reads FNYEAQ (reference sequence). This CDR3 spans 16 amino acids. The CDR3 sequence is CASSLAVPSGKGELFF. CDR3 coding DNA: TGTGCTAGCAGCTTAGCGGTGCCTAGCGGGAAAGGGGAGCTGTTTTTT.

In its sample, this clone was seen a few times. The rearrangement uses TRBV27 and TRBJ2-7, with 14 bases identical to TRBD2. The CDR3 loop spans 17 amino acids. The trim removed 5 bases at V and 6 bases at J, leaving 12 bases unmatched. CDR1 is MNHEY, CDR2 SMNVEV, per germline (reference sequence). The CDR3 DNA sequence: TGTGCCAGCAGTCAAAACGTCCGGACTAGCGGGAGGCGCGAGCAGTACTTC. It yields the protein CASSQNVRTSGRREQYF.

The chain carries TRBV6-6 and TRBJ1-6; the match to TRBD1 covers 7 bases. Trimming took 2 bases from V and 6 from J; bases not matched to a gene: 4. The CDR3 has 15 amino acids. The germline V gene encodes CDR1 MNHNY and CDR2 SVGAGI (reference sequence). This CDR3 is CASSYPGTANSPLHF. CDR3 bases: TGTGCCAGCAGTTACCCCGGGACAGCTAATTCACCCCTCCACTTT.

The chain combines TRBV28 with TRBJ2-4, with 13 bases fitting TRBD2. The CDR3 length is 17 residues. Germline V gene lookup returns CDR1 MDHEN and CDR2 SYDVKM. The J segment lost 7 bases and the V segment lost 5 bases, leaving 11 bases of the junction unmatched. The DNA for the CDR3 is TGTGCCAGCAGTCCCCTCACTAGCGGGAGGGCCTTTAACATTCAGTACTTC. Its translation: CASSPLTSGRAFNIQYF.

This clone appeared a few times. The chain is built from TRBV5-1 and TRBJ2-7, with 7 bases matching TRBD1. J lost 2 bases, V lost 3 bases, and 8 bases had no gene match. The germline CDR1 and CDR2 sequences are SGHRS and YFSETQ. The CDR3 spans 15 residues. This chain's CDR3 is CASSSTGTVAYEQYF. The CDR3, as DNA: TGCGCCAGCAGCTCCACGGGGACAGTGGCCTACGAGCAGTACTTC.

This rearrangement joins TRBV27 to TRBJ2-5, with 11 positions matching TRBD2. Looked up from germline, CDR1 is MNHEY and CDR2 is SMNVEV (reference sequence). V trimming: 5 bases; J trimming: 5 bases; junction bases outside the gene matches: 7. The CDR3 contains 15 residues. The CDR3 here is CASSRTSGSWETQYF. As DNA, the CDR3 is TGTGCCAGCAGTCGTACTAGCGGGAGTTGGGAGACCCAGTACTTC.

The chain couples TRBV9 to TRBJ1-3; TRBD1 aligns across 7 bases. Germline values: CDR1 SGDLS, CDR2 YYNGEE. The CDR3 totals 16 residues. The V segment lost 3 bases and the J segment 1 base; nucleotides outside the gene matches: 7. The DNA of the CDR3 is TGTGCCAGCAGCGCCCAAGGGACAGTATCTGGAAACACCATATATTTT. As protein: CASSAQGTVSGNTIYF.

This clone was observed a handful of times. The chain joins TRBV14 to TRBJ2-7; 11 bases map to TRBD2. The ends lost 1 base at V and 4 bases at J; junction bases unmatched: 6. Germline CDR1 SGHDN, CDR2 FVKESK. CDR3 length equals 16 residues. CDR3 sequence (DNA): TGTGCCAGCAGCCAAGCGATGGCTAGCGGGAGGTACGAGCAGTACTTC. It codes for CASSQAMASGRYEQYF.

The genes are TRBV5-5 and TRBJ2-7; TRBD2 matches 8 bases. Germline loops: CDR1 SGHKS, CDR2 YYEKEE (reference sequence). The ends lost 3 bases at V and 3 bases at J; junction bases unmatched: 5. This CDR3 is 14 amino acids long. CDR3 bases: TGTGCCAGCAGCTATTGGACTAGCAGCTACGAGCAGTACTTC. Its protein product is CASSYWTSSYEQYF.

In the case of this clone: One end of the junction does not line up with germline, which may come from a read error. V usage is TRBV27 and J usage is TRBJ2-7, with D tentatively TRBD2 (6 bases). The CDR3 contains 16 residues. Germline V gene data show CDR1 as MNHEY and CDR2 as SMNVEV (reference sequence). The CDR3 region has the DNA TGTGCCAGCAGTATATCCTGGGGGGTTCGCTCCTACGAGCAGTACTTC. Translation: CASSISWGVRSYEQYF.

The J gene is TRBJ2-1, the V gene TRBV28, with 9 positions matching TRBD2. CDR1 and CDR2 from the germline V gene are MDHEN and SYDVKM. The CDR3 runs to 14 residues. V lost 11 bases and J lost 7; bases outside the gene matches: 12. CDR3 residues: CAYGGGTSSNEQFF. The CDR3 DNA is TGTGCCTACGGGGGGGGGACTAGCTCGAATGAGCAGTTCTTC.

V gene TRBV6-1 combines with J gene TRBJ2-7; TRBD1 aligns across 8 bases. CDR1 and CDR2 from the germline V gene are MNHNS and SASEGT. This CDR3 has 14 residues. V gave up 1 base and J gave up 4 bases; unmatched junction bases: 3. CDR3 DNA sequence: TGTGCCAGCAGTGAAGAACAGGGGGTTTACGAGCAGTACTTC. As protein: CASSEEQGVYEQYF.

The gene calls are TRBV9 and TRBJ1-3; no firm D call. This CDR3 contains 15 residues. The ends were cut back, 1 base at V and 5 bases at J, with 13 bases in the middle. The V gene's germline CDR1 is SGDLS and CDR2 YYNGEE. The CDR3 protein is CASSVRGRDRNTIYF. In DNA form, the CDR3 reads TGTGCCAGCAGCGTAAGAGGGCGGGATCGAAACACCATATATTTT.

The chain's CDR3 is CSAVSGGGYEQYF. As DNA, the CDR3 is TGCAGCGCCGTGTCAGGGGGCGGGTACGAGCAGTACTTC. V is TRBV29-1 and J is TRBJ2-7; TRBD1 matches 8 bases. The CDR3 sequence is 13 residues long. From germline, CDR1 is SQVTM and CDR2 ANQGSEA. V dropped 7 bases and J dropped 4; count of bases not matched to a gene: 9.

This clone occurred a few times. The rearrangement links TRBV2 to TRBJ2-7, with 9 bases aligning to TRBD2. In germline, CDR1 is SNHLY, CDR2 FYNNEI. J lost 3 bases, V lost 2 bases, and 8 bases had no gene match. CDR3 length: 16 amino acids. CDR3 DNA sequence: TGTGCCAGCAGTGAAACCCTAGCGGGATCTTTCTACGAGCAGTACTTC. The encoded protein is CASSETLAGSFYEQYF.

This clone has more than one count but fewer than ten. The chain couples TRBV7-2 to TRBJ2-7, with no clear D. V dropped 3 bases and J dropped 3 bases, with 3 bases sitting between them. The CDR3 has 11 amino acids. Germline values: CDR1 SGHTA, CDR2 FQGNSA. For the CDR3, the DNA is TGTGCCAGCAGCTTGTACTACGAGCAGTACTTC. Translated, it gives CASSLYYEQYF.

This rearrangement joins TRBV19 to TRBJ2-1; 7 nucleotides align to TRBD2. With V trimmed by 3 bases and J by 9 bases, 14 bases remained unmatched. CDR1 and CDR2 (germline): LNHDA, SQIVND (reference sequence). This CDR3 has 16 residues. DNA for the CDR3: TGTGCCAGTAGTATGAGGGCGGGGAGGGTTCACGGTGAGCAGTTCTTC. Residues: CASSMRAGRVHGEQFF.

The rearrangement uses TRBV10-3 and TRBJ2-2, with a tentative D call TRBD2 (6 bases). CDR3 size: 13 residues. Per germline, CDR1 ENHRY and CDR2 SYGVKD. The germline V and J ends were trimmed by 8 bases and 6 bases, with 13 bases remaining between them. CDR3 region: CAIRASEAGELFF. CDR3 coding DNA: TGTGCCATCCGGGCTAGCGAGGCCGGGGAGCTGTTTTTT.

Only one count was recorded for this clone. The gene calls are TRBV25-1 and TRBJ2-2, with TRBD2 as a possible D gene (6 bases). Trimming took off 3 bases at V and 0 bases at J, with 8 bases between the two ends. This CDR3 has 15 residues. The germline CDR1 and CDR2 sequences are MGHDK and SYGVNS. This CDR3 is CASSDGSTNTGELFF. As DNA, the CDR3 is TGTGCCAGCAGTGACGGGAGTACGAACACCGGGGAGCTGTTTTTT.

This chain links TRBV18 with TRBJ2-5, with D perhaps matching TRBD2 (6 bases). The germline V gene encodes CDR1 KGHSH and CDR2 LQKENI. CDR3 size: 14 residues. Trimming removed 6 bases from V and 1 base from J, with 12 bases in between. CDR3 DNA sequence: TGTGCCAGCTCCCCGGCGGGGATCCAAGAGACCCAGTACTTC. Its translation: CASSPAGIQETQYF.

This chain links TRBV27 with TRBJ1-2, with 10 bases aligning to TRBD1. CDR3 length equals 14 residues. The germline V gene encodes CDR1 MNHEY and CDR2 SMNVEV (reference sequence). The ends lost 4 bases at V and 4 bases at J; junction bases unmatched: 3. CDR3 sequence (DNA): TGTGCCAGCAGTTCAGGGACAGGGGCCTATGGCTACACCTTC. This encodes CASSSGTGAYGYTF.

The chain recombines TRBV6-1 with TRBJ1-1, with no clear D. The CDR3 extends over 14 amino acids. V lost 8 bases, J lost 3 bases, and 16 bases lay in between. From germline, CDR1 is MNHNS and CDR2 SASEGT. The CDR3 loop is CASELRGRHTEAFF. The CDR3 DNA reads TGTGCCAGCGAGCTGCGGGGAAGGCACACTGAAGCTTTCTTT.

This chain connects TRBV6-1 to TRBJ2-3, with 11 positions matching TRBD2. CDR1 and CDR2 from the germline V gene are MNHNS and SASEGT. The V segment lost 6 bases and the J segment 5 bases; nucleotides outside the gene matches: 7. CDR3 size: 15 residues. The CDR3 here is CASRELAGEGDTQYF. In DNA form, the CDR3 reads TGTGCCAGCAGGGAACTAGCGGGAGAAGGAGATACGCAGTATTTT.